This T cell receptor (beta chain) came from a study of T cell responses to AZD1222 COVID-19 vaccine. General observations from the study: Compared with day 0, the breadth and depth of the Spike-specific TCR repertoire rose significantly after two doses of AZD1222. Reports say nearly half of spike-specific TCRs go after unmutated variant regions. Spike was spanned by vaccine-associated CD4 TCRs, which were dominant at 160-218 and 743-854.

The ends were cut back, 8 bases at V and 6 bases at J, with 13 bases in the middle. Germline-derived CDR1 and CDR2 are LGHNA and YSLEER. There are 12 residues in the CDR3. Repertoires were generated with immunoSEQ multiplex PCR, while TCRdb's copy carries only in-frame clones and drops some. The sample carries approximately 70,000 clones, about 83% recorded once. Of note for this clone: The antigen is not known.

This clonotype was sampled from an adult in good health. The rearrangement links TRBV4-3 to TRBJ1-1; D may be TRBD1 (6 bases). Sample: peripheral blood, taken on day 0 of AZD1222 vaccination. The DNA of the CDR3 is TGCGCCAGCGGGGGGGCCCCACCTGAAGCTTTCTTT. Protein: CASGGAPPEAFF.